The TCR beta chain under discussion was sequenced for a study of OX40 agonist ivuxolimab in advanced cancers. Concerning the study at large: The costimulatory receptor OX40 (CD134) was targeted by ivuxolimab, a fully human IgG2 agonistic monoclonal antibody. In the dose-escalation cohort, 70% to 85% of patients were male, and the mean age was around 60 years with a range of roughly 20 to 80. The monotherapy dose-escalation portion (N of about 49 patients) of the phase I ivuxolimab trial is reported in the paper. Partial responses occurred in three dose-escalation patients: two with cutaneous melanoma and one with hepatocellular carcinoma. Intravenous ivuxolimab was administered to patients every 2 weeks at six dose levels: 0.01, 0.1, 0.3, 1.5, 3 and 10 mg/kg. The point of sequencing TCRbeta in the periphery was to test whether ivuxolimab changed TCR sequence diversity and drove clonal T-cell expansion. Of the roughly 53 patients in dose escalation, approximately 20 had hepatocellular carcinoma, around 15 had melanoma, 9 had renal cell carcinoma and 9 had head and neck cancer. Patients were allowed to have had prior anti-PD-1, anti-PD-L1 or anti-CTLA-4 therapy, and more than 35% of the dose-escalation patients had been treated with checkpoint inhibitors.

Results and caveats for the whole study, not just this receptor: In the 0.1-3.0 mg/kg groups, partial responders had among the lowest normalized peripheral clonal expansion, particularly in CD8+ T cells. Low levels of normalized T-cell clonal expansion were also shown by some nonresponding patients. On average, CD8+ T cells showed more expanded clones than CD4+ T cells after ivuxolimab. Which antigens the clonally expanded peripheral T cells were specific for was not determined. At doses of 0.1 to 3.0 mg/kg, clonal expansion of both CD4+ and CD8+ T cells in blood was seen between baseline and week 6.

Patients with autoimmune disease history or receiving systemic immunosuppression were excluded from the trial. Peripheral blood for TCR sequencing was collected from all dose cohorts at baseline, on cycle 4 day 1, and on cycle 7 day 1. Samples were obtained from an open-label, multicenter, first-in-human phase I dose-escalation trial of ivuxolimab. Adults with locally advanced or metastatic melanoma, renal cell, hepatocellular, or head and neck squamous cell carcinoma were enrolled in the trial. CD4+ and CD8+ T cells were sorted separately from peripheral blood before TCR sequencing. This clone was counted a few times. Its recognized antigen is unknown. Per-base qualities were not stored, and no clone one base away is much larger. To sequence the TCRbeta CDR3 region, genomic DNA was isolated from the sorted cells. The immunoSEQ Assay was used to sequence the TCRbeta CDR3 regions. The source is immuneACCESS, and TCRdb retained only in-frame sequences with V and J called. Part of the clones is not carried over; for the studies checked, unresolved V genes explain less than half of this, and the remainder is unexplained. Within this sample are tens of thousands of clones, with about nine tenths of them counted one time only. The ten largest clones capture about 30% of the sample.

Material: CD4+ or CD8+ T cells sorted from blood, obtained in a trial of the OX40 agonist ivuxolimab. The TCR sequence derives from an adult with an advanced solid tumor such as melanoma, head and neck, liver or kidney cancer.

The DNA sequence is given as TGTGCCAGCAACATGGGGGCCCCGAACACTGAAGCTTTCTTT. This gives the protein CASNMGAPNTEAFF. The rearranged segments are TRBV9 and TRBJ1-1, with TRBD1 perhaps the D gene, on 6 matching bases. From its cysteine to its phenylalanine, the CDR3 spans 14 amino acids. The DNA shown is the 42-base CDR3, in frame from base 1. CDR1 and CDR2, per the germline V gene, are SGDLS and YYNGEE. A distance of 13 bases separates the germline ends of V and J, which lose 6 bases and 1 base respectively.